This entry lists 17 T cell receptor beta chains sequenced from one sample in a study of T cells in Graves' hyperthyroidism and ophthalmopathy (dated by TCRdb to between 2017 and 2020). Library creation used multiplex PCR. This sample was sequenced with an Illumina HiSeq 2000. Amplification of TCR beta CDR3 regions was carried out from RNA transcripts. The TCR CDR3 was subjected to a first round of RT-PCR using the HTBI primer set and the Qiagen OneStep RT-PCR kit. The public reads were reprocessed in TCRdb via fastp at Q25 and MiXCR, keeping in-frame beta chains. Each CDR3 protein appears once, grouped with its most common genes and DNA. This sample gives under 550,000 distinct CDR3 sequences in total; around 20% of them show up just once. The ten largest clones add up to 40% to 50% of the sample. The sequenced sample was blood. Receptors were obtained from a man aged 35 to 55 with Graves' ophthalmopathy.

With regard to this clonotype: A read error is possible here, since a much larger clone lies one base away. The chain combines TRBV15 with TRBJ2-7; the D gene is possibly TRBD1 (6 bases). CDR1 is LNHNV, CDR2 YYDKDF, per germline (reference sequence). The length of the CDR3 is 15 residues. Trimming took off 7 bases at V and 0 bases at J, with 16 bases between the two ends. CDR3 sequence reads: CATNSLRGNSYEQYF. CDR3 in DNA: TGTGCCACCAACAGTCTGAGGGGGAACTCCTACGAGCAGTACTTC.

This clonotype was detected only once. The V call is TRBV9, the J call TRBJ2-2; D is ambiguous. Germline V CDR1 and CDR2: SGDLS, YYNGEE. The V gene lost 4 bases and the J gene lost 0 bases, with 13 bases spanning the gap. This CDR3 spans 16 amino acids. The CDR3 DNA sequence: TGTGCCAGCAGCCCCGAACCCCAATCGAACACCGGGGAGCTGTTTTTT. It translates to CASSPEPQSNTGELFF. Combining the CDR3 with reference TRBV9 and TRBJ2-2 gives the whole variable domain DSGVTQTPKHLITATGQRVTLRCSPRSGDLSVYWYQQSLDQGLQFLIQYYNGEERAKGNILERFSAQQFPDLHSELNLSSLELGDSALYFCASSPEPQSNTGELFFGEGSRLTVL.

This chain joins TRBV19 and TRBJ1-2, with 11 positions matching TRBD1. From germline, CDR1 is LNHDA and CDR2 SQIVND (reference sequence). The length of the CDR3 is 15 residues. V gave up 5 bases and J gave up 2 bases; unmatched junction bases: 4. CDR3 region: CASSAGTGGNYGYTF. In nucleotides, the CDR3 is TGTGCCAGTAGTGCCGGGACAGGGGGGAACTATGGCTACACCTTC.

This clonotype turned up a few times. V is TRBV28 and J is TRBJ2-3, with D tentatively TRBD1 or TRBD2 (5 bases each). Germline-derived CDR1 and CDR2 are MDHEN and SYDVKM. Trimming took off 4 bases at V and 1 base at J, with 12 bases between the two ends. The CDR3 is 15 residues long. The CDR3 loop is CASSWGRGGTDTQYF. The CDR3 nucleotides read TGTGCCAGCAGTTGGGGGAGAGGGGGCACAGATACGCAGTATTTT.

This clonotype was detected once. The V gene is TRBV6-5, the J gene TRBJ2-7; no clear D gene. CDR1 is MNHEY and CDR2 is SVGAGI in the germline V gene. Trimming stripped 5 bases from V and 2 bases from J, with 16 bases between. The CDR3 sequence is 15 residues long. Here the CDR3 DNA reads TGTGCCAGCAGTGTACTTGACCGGCAAACCTACGAGCAGTACTTC. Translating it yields CASSVLDRQTYEQYF.

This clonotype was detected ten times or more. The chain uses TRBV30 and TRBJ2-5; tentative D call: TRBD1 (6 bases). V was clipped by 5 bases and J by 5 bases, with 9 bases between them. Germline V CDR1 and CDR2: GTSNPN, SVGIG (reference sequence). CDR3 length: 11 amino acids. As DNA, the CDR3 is TGTGCCTGGCTCGACAGGGAGACCCAGTACTTC. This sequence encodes CAWLDRETQYF.

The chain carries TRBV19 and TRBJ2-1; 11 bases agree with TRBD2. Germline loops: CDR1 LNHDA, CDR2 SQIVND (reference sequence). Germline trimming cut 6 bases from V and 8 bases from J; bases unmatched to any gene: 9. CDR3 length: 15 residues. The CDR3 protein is CASSPIAGGTYEQFF. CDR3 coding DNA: TGTGCCAGTAGCCCGATAGCGGGAGGGACCTATGAGCAGTTCTTC.

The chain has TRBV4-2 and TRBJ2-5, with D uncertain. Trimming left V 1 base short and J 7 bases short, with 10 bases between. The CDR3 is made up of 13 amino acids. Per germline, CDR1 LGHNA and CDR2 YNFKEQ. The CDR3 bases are TGTGCCAGCAGCCAAGTTTGGCCGGGGACCCAGTACTTC. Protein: CASSQVWPGTQYF.

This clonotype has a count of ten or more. CDR3 residues: CASSRLAGGQSYNEQFF. Here the CDR3 DNA reads TGTGCCAGCAGCCGACTAGCGGGAGGGCAATCCTACAATGAGCAGTTCTTC. The V and J genes are TRBV12-3 or TRBV12-4 and TRBJ2-1; 14 bases line up with TRBD2. The CDR3 extends over 17 amino acids. Unmatched junction bases numbered 5, after V lost 6 bases and J lost 1 base.

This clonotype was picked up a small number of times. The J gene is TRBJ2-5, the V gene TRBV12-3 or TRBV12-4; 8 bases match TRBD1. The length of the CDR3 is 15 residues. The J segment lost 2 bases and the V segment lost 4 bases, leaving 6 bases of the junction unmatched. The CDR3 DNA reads TGTGCCAGCAGTTCGACTGGACAGGGTCAAGAGACCCAGTACTTC. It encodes CASSSTGQGQETQYF.

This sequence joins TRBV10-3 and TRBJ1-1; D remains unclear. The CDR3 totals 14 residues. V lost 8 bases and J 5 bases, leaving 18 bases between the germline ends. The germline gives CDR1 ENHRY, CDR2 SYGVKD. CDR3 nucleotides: TGTGCCATCTACCCAGGAGGGCCCGGGACTGAAGCTTTCTTT. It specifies CAIYPGGPGTEAFF.

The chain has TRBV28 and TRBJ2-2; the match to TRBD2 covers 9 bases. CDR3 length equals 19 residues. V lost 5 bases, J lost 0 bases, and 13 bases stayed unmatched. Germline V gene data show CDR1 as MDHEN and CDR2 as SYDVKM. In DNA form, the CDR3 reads TGTGCCAGCAGTGCACAGTTCCGCGGACTAGCGTCGAACACCGGGGAGCTGTTTTTT. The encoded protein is CASSAQFRGLASNTGELFF. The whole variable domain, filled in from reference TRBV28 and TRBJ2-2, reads DVKVTQSSRYLVKRTGEKVFLECVQDMDHENMFWYRQDPGLGLRLIYFSYDVKMKEKGDIPEGYSVSREKKERFSLILESASTNQTSMYLCASSAQFRGLASNTGELFFGEGSRLTVL.

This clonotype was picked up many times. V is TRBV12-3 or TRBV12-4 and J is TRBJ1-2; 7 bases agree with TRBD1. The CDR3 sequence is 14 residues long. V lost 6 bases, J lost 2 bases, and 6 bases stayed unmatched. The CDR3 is CASSSGTANYGYTF. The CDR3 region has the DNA TGTGCCAGCAGCTCCGGGACAGCAAACTATGGCTACACCTTC.

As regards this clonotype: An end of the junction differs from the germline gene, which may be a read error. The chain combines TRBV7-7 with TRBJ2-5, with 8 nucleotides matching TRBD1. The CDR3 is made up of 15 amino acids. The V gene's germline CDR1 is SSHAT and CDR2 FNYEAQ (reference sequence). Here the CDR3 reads CASSLMTGEGETQYF. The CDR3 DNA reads TGTGCTAGCAGCTTAATGACAGGGGAAGGAGAGACCCAGTACTTC.

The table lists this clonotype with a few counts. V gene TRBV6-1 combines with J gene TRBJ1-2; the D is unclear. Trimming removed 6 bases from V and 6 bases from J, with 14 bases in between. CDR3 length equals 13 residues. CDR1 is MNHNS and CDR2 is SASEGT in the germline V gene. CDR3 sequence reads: CASSRQERDGYTF. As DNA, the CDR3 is TGTGCCAGCAGCCGACAAGAACGGGATGGCTACACCTTC.

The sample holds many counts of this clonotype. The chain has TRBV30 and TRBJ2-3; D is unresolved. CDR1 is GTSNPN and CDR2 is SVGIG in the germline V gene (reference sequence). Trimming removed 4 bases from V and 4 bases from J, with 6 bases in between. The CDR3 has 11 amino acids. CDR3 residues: CAWTPADTQYF. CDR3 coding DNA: TGTGCCTGGACCCCGGCAGATACGCAGTATTTT. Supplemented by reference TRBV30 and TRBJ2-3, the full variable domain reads SQTIHQWPATLVQPVGSPLSLECTVEGTSNPNLYWYRQAAGRGLQLLFYSVGIGQISSEVPQNLSASRPQDRQFILSSKKLLLSDSGFYLCAWTPADTQYFGPGTRLTVL.

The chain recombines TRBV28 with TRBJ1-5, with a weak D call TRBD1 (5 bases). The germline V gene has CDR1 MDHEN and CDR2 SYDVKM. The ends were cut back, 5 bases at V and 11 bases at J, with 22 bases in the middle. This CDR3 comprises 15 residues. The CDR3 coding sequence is TGTGCCAGCAGTCCATCCACAAGTACAACGACAGCCCAGCATTTT. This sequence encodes CASSPSTSTTTAQHF.